Sequencing of this TCR beta chain was carried out in a study of blood T cell repertoires in COVID-19. The CDR3 is made up of 16 amino acids. V lost 2 bases, J lost 1 base, and 5 bases stayed unmatched. CDR1 is SGDLS, CDR2 YYNGEE, per germline. In the original processing: Amplifying reference gene primers gave estimates of nucleated cell counts. TCRdb's copy holds only in-frame clones and misses some; the assay was immunoSEQ multiplex PCR. V, J and clone size were drawn from that table, and D and trimming were deduced from the DNA. This sample has fewer than 130,000 clones; around 91% occur once, and the top ten carry about a third.

The source is an elderly woman with acute or convalescent COVID-19. Sequencing input: peripheral blood. This chain joins TRBV9 and TRBJ1-2, with 10 nucleotides matching TRBD1. CDR3 nucleotides: TGTGCCAGCAGCGTTCAGACAGGGGGCGATAACTATGGCTACACCTTC. The encoded protein is CASSVQTGGDNYGYTF.